The clone carrying this TCR beta chain was picked up many times. This may be a read error: a much more frequent sequence differs by one nucleotide. This entry belongs to a study of T cells in Graves' hyperthyroidism and ophthalmopathy. Background on the study: It was at initial diagnosis, before any treatment, that peripheral blood was collected.

Germline V gene data show CDR1 as SGHAT and CDR2 as FQNNGV. V lost 1 base and J lost 4; bases outside the gene matches: 9. This CDR3 region has 17 residues. Amplification of TCR beta CDR3 regions was performed using RNA transcripts as template. The HTBI set primed first-round TCR CDR3 RT-PCR. Using its own MiXCR run on the multiplex PCR reads, TCRdb lists one record per CDR3 protein. The repertoire holds fewer than 450,000 distinct CDR3 sequences, with about 14% as singletons. The sample consisted of blood. The chain is built from TRBV11-2 and TRBJ2-4, with 8 bases lining up with TRBD2. This clonotype was sampled from a man in his forties or fifties with Graves' ophthalmopathy. CDR3 nucleotide sequence: TGTGCCAGCAGCTTAGTTGGCGCACTAGCGGAAAAAAACATTCAGTACTTC. This codes for CASSLVGALAEKNIQYF. The full variable domain, in which reference TRBV11-2 and TRBJ2-4 provide the parts outside the CDR3, is EAGVAQSPRYKIIEKRQSVAFWCNPISGHATLYWYQQILGQGPKLLIQFQNNGVVDDSQLPKDRFSAERLKGVDSTLKIQPAKLEDSAVYLCASSLVGALAEKNIQYFGAGTRLSVL.